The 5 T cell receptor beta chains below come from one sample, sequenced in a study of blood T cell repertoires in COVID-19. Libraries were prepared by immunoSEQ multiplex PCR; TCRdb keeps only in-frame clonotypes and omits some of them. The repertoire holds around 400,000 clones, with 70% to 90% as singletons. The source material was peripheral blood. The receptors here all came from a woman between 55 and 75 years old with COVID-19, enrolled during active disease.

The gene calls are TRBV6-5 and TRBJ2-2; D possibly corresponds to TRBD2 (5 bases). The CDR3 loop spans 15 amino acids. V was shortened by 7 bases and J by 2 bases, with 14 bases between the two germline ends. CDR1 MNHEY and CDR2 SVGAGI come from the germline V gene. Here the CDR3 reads CASTSTTINTGELFF. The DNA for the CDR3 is TGTGCCAGCACCTCGACTACAATTAACACCGGGGAGCTGTTTTTT.

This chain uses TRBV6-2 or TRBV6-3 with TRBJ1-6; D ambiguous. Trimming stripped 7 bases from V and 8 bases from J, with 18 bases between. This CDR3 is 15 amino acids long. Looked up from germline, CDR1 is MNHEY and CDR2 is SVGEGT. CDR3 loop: CASTPGGLLDSPLHF. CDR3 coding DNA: TGTGCCAGCACCCCGGGCGGGTTACTCGATTCACCCCTCCACTTT.

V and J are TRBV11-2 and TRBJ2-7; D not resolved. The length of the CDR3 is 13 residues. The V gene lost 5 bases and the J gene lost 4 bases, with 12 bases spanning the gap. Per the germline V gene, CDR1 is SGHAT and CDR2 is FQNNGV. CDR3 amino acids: CASSPSIGYEQYF. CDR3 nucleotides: TGTGCCAGCAGCCCTAGTATTGGGTACGAGCAGTACTTC.

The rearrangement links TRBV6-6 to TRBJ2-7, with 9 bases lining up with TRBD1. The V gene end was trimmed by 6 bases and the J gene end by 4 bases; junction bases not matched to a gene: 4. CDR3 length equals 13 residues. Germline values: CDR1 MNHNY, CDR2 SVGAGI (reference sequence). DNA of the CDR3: TGTGCCAGCAGGTCCGGGACAGGGTACGAGCAGTACTTC. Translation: CASRSGTGYEQYF.

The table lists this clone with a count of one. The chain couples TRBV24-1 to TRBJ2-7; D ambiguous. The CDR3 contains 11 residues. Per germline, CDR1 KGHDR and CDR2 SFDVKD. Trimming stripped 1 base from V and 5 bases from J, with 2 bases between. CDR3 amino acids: CATSDFDEQYF. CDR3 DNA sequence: TGTGCCACCAGTGATTTCGACGAGCAGTACTTC.